The 19 T cell receptor beta chains listed next were all sequenced from one sample in a study of T-cell reconstitution after alpha-beta-depleted transplantation in children. TCRbeta library construction was performed incorporating unique molecular identifiers. Each CDR3 protein is one row after TCRdb ran MiXCR on the PCR reads. The sample shows 200,000 to 250,000 distinct CDR3 sequences, around 9.5% of them seen only once. The sample consisted of PBMCs from the stem cell graft donor, taken from the stem cell graft. These receptors originate from a human donor who donated a stem cell graft to a child with acute lymphoblastic leukemia.

This clonotype appeared many times. The chain recombines TRBV7-2 with TRBJ1-6, with TRBD1 as a possible D gene (6 bases). V dropped 7 bases and J dropped 9 bases, with 19 bases sitting between them. CDR3 length equals 15 residues. CDR1 is SGHTA, CDR2 FQGNSA, per germline. The CDR3 DNA is TGTGCCAGCACCTCTGGGGGGCAAGTTAGTTCACCCCTCCACTTT. Translated, it gives CASTSGGQVSSPLHF.

The table lists this clonotype with a count of one. The CDR3 does not end in the conserved phenylalanine or tryptophan, so this is likely a read error. The chain has TRBV2 and TRBJ1-5; tentative D call: TRBD1 (6 bases). Between the trimmed V and J ends, which lost 6 bases and 4 bases, there was a span of 13 bases. CDR3 size: 14 residues. The germline V gene has CDR1 SNHLY and CDR2 FYNNEI. CDR3 DNA sequence: TGTGCCAGCAGGGAGGGACATTTGAATCAGCCCCAGCATTCT. This sequence encodes CASREGHLNQPQHS.

The chain employs TRBV7-6 and TRBJ1-1; possibly TRBD1 for D (5 bases). Between the trimmed V and J ends, which lost 2 bases and 5 bases, there was a span of 9 bases. CDR1 SGHVS and CDR2 FNYEAQ come from the germline V gene. This CDR3 comprises 13 residues. The CDR3 sequence: CASSLLGETEAFF. Written as DNA, the CDR3 is TGTGCCAGCAGCTTATTGGGGGAGACTGAAGCTTTCTTT.

Only a few counts were recorded for this clonotype. The V gene is TRBV5-1, the J gene TRBJ2-1, with 9 bases that match TRBD2. V gave up 0 bases and J gave up 8 bases; unmatched junction bases: 3. CDR1 and CDR2 from the germline V gene are SGHRS and YFSETQ. The CDR3 extends over 14 amino acids. The CDR3 sequence: CASSLGGLAHEQFF. CDR3 nucleotides: TGCGCCAGCAGCTTGGGGGGACTAGCTCATGAGCAGTTCTTC.

Regarding this clonotype: At one end the junction does not follow the germline gene, possibly because of a read error. The chain uses TRBV18 and TRBJ1-6; 10 bases are shared with TRBD1. The germline V gene has CDR1 KGHSH and CDR2 LQKENI. This CDR3 has 14 residues. CDR3 in DNA: TGTGCCAGCTCACGGGACAGGGGTGGTTCATCCCTCCACTTT. Translated: CASSRDRGGSSLHF.

This clonotype was counted ten times or more. The chain combines TRBV4-1 with TRBJ2-1, with no clear D. The V and J ends lost 1 base and 6 bases respectively, with 13 bases between them. The CDR3 covers 15 residues. The germline CDR1 and CDR2 sequences are MGHRA and YSYEKL. The CDR3 DNA follows: TGCGCCAGCAGCCAAGTAAGAACTGGTACCAATGAGCAGTTCTTC. This gives the protein CASSQVRTGTNEQFF.

This sequence joins TRBV7-6 and TRBJ2-5, with D unresolved. Germline CDR1 reads SGHVS; CDR2 reads FNYEAQ. V lost 0 bases to trimming and J lost 0 bases, with 5 bases between them. CDR3 length: 14 amino acids. The CDR3 DNA reads as TGTGCCAGCAGCTTAGCAGAGTACCAAGAGACCCAGTACTTC. It is translated as CASSLAEYQETQYF.

This clonotype appeared a few times. V gene TRBV5-1 combines with J gene TRBJ1-2; D unresolved. The CDR3 is made up of 13 amino acids. Germline assignment: CDR1 SGHRS and CDR2 YFSETQ. The V end was cut by 7 bases, the J end by 4 bases, with 14 bases between. The CDR3 protein is CASSYDWSYGYTF. The CDR3 nucleotides are TGCGCCAGCTCGTACGATTGGTCCTATGGCTACACCTTC.

The chain carries TRBV7-8 and TRBJ2-1; unclear D gene. The CDR3 runs to 14 residues. Germline values: CDR1 SGHVS, CDR2 FQNEAQ. V was clipped by 6 bases and J by 4 bases, with 13 bases between them. The CDR3 DNA is TGTGCCAGCAGACCACGGGCCACTTACAATGAGCAGTTCTTC. Translated: CASRPRATYNEQFF.

This chain links TRBV7-2 with TRBJ1-5, with D hard to call. Trimming removed 8 bases at V and 5 bases at J, with 7 bases between. Germline V CDR1 and CDR2: SGHTA, FQGNSA. This CDR3 region has 11 residues. In DNA form, the CDR3 reads TGTGCCAGCGGACCGGATCAGCCCCAGCATTTT. Its translation is CASGPDQPQHF.

This clonotype has more than one count but fewer than ten. The chain employs TRBV7-2 and TRBJ1-1, with D maybe TRBD1 (5 bases). The CDR3 loop spans 14 amino acids. Trimming removed 4 bases at V and 3 bases at J, with 12 bases between. Per germline, CDR1 SGHTA and CDR2 FQGNSA. This CDR3 is CASSSLARDTEAFF. The CDR3 coding sequence is TGTGCCAGCAGCTCATTGGCCAGGGACACTGAAGCTTTCTTT.

In its sample, this clonotype was seen many times. The rearrangement links TRBV5-1 to TRBJ2-5, with 8 positions matching TRBD1. The CDR3 is 16 residues long. With V trimmed by 4 bases and J by 5 bases, 13 bases remained unmatched. CDR1 is SGHRS and CDR2 is YFSETQ in the germline V gene. This chain's CDR3 is CASSTITGGRVETQYF. As DNA, the CDR3 is TGCGCCAGCAGCACCATTACAGGGGGAAGAGTGGAGACCCAGTACTTC.

This clonotype was detected many times. The chain carries TRBV3-1 and TRBJ1-1; D is perhaps TRBD1 (6 bases). Trimming took off 1 base at V and 7 bases at J, with 13 bases between the two ends. This CDR3 comprises 14 residues. Per the germline V gene, CDR1 is LGHDT and CDR2 is YNNKEL (reference sequence). DNA of the CDR3: TGTGCCAGCAGCCAAGGGGGGCGTCTAGGTGAAGCTTTCTTT. This sequence encodes CASSQGGRLGEAFF.

The V gene is TRBV5-1, the J gene TRBJ2-7; D might be TRBD1 (5 bases). V was trimmed by 3 bases and J by 3 bases, leaving 13 bases between them. The V gene's germline CDR1 is SGHRS and CDR2 YFSETQ. The CDR3 is 14 residues long. The chain's CDR3 is CASSSDIPLYEQYF. The CDR3, as DNA: TGCGCCAGCAGCTCGGACATCCCACTCTACGAGCAGTACTTC.

The V call is TRBV27, the J call TRBJ2-6; no definite D call. Germline CDR1 and CDR2: MNHEY and SMNVEV (reference sequence). The CDR3 contains 16 residues. V was clipped by 2 bases and J by 1 base, with 9 bases between them. This CDR3 is CASSLLIASGANVLTF. CDR3 in DNA: TGTGCCAGCAGTTTACTTATCGCTTCTGGGGCCAACGTCCTGACTTTC.

The sample holds many counts of this clonotype. The J gene is TRBJ2-2, the V gene TRBV7-6, with TRBD1 matching 9 bases. V lost 5 bases, J lost 5 bases, and 12 bases stayed unmatched. The CDR3 extends over 17 amino acids. Germline CDR1 SGHVS, CDR2 FNYEAQ. CDR3 amino acids: CASSRPAGTGNTGELFF. CDR3 DNA sequence: TGTGCCAGCAGCCGACCAGCCGGGACAGGGAATACCGGGGAGCTGTTTTTT. Using reference TRBV7-6 and TRBJ2-2 for the parts outside the CDR3, the full variable domain is GAGVSQSPRYKVTKRGQDVALRCDPISGHVSLYWYRQALGQGPEFLTYFNYEAQQDKSGLPNDRFSAERPEGSISTLTIQRTEQRDSAMYRCASSRPAGTGNTGELFFGEGSRLTVL.

This clonotype has just a few counts. V usage is TRBV18 and J usage is TRBJ1-5; tentatively, D is TRBD1 (5 bases). V lost 5 bases, J lost 0 bases, and 11 bases lay in between. Looked up from germline, CDR1 is KGHSH and CDR2 is LQKENI. CDR3 length equals 15 residues. CDR3 loop: CASSTGLNSNQPQHF. CDR3 DNA sequence: TGTGCCAGCTCAACGGGACTGAATAGCAATCAGCCCCAGCATTTT.

This clonotype was seen a few times. The chain recombines TRBV4-2 with TRBJ1-4; 11 nucleotides align to TRBD1. The V segment lost 3 bases and the J segment 2 bases; nucleotides outside the gene matches: 11. The germline gives CDR1 LGHNA, CDR2 YNFKEQ. The length of the CDR3 is 19 residues. CDR3 coding DNA: TGTGCCAGCAGCCAGGACAGGACAGGGGGCGGAGGCACTAATGAAAAACTGTTTTTT. Translated: CASSQDRTGGGGTNEKLFF.

The rearrangement joins TRBV20-1 to TRBJ1-2, with a weak D call TRBD1 (5 bases). This CDR3 region has 13 residues. V was clipped by 6 bases and J by 6 bases, with 17 bases between them. Germline V gene lookup returns CDR1 DFQATT and CDR2 SNEGSKA (reference sequence). The chain's CDR3 is CSAPTVYSNGYTF. DNA for the CDR3: TGCAGTGCCCCGACAGTATACTCTAATGGCTACACCTTC.